This T cell receptor beta chain derives from a study of human T cells and chemical hapten exposure. TCRdb re-analysed the RACE reads in MiXCR, keeping a single row per CDR3 protein. The top ten hold 2.1% of the sample, which has about 170,000 distinct CDR3 sequences, 25% to 35% seen once. Time point here: patch test 3, about 24 weeks after DPC sensitization. Sample treatment: therapeutic diphenylcyclopropenone sensitization with weekly scalp DPC. The sequencing used whole blood, collected in connection with sensitization to the hapten diphenylcyclopropenone (DPC). The sequence came from a woman between 18 and 30 years old with alopecia areata. Some clones in this sample may be carry-over from other donors' samples.

The CDR3 DNA sequence: TGCAGTGCCGCTAGTGGTACAGATAATCAGCCCCAGCATTTT. The encoded protein is CSAASGTDNQPQHF. The chain recombines TRBV20-1 with TRBJ1-5; no clear D gene. The CDR3 has 14 amino acids. CDR1 DFQATT and CDR2 SNEGSKA come from the germline V gene (reference sequence). Trimming cost V 6 bases and J 4 bases, with 16 bases left between them.